This TCR beta chain was captured by sequencing in a study of early T cells in non-severe SARS-CoV-2 infection. Study-level background: With bulk RNA from unsorted whole blood as input, sequencing yielded unpaired chains. Study results and caveats: VDJdb-based matching was biased toward anti-spike CD8 responses and missed private and CD4 specificities.

The TCR library protocol attached unique molecular identifiers to the individual cDNA molecules. Using its own MiXCR run on the 5' RACE reads, TCRdb lists one record per CDR3 protein. The profile shows about 100,000 distinct CDR3 sequences, 13% of them singletons. This clonotype was seen a few times. Its cognate antigen is unknown. This sequence was found in an adult who was a healthcare worker with PCR-confirmed SARS-CoV-2 infection or an uninfected control (not recorded which). The source material was whole blood.

This CDR3 is CASSSVGETTTDTQYF. The CDR3 region has the DNA TGTGCCAGCAGCTCCGTAGGGGAAACGACGACAGATACGCAGTATTTT. The J gene is TRBJ2-3, the V gene TRBV11-2, with TRBD1 as a possible D gene (5 bases). V gave up 4 bases and J gave up 3 bases, with 17 bases separating them. CDR1 is SGHAT, CDR2 FQNNGV, per germline. This CDR3 has 16 amino acids.